This record covers a single T cell receptor (beta chain). The sample belongs to a study of blood T cell repertoires in COVID-19. Turning to the study itself: The United States, Italy and Spain were the sources of the acute and convalescent COVID-19 samples.

Here immunoSEQ multiplex PCR was the method, and the copy in TCRdb shows in-frame clones only, minus some. The table lists fewer than 450,000 clones, approximately 86% of them singletons, with around 2% in the top ten. Trimming at V came to 1 base and at J to 4 bases, leaving 0 bases not matched to a gene. Germline CDR1 KGHSH, CDR2 LQKENI. The CDR3 is 15 amino acids. Recruits, aged roughly 18 to 100 years, lived in 25 or so US areas. Membership in each cohort depended on participant-reported clinical history. This receptor was obtained from a woman aged 40 to 50 with acute COVID-19. Sequenced: PBMCs or T cells enriched from blood (not recorded which). This chain links TRBV18 with TRBJ2-2, with 10 bases aligning to TRBD2. CDR3 nucleotides: TGTGCCAGCTCACCACTAGCGGGGGGCACCGGGGAGCTGTTTTTT. This translates into CASSPLAGGTGELFF.